The 11 T cell receptor beta chains given below trace back to one sample, sequenced in a study of T cell responses to AZD1222 COVID-19 vaccine. Here immunoSEQ multiplex PCR was the method, and the copy in TCRdb shows in-frame clones only, minus some. The sample shows over 150,000 clones, just over 90% of them seen only once. The source was peripheral blood, collected on day 0 of MenACWY control vaccination. Every receptor here comes from an adult in good health.

The rearrangement uses TRBV5-1 and TRBJ1-2, with D possibly matching TRBD1 (6 bases). This CDR3 contains 16 residues. Looked up from germline, CDR1 is SGHRS and CDR2 is YFSETQ. Trimming left V 4 bases short and J 6 bases short, with 22 bases between. CDR3 amino acids: CASSRVVFGGADGYTF. The CDR3 DNA is TGCGCCAGCAGCCGTGTAGTATTTGGGGGCGCGGATGGCTACACCTTC. Complete variable domain (other parts from reference TRBV5-1 and TRBJ1-2): KAGVTQTPRYLIKTRGQQVTLSCSPISGHRSVSWYQQTPGQGLQFLFEYFSETQRNKGNFPGRFSGRQFSNSRSEMNVSTLELGDSALYLCASSRVVFGGADGYTFGSGTRLTVV.

This rearrangement joins TRBV3-1 (or the pseudogene TRBV3-2) to TRBJ1-1; D is undetermined. The CDR3 has 13 residues. Trimming cost V 1 base and J 1 base, with 4 bases left between them. Germline CDR1 and CDR2: LGHDT and YNNKEL (reference sequence). The CDR3 loop reads CASSQVRNTEAFF. The CDR3 DNA reads as TGTGCCAGCAGCCAAGTAAGGAACACTGAAGCTTTCTTT.

The chain carries TRBV2 and TRBJ1-2; D gene ambiguous. V gave up 7 bases and J gave up 4 bases, with 7 bases separating them. The CDR3 is 11 amino acids. The V gene's germline CDR1 is SNHLY and CDR2 FYNNEI. The CDR3 DNA reads as TGTGCCAGCATGTTGCTCTATGGCTACACCTTC. Amino acid sequence: CASMLLYGYTF.

The chain couples TRBV7-9 to TRBJ1-2, with D perhaps TRBD1 (6 bases). This CDR3 is built from 14 residues. V lost 5 bases and J 4 bases, leaving 14 bases between the germline ends. CDR1 is SEHNR and CDR2 is FQNEAQ in the germline V gene (reference sequence). CDR3 sequence reads: CASSPGHGFYGYTF. As DNA, the CDR3 is TGTGCCAGCAGCCCGGGACACGGCTTCTATGGCTACACCTTC.

This clone showed up just once. The chain's CDR3 is CASSFEDYGYTF. The CDR3 nucleotides are TGTGCCAGCAGCTTTGAAGACTATGGCTACACCTTC. The V call is TRBV7-8, the J call TRBJ1-2; no firm D call. This CDR3 is built from 12 residues. Germline CDR1 reads SGHVS; CDR2 reads FQNEAQ. V was trimmed by 3 bases and J by 3 bases, leaving 5 bases between them.

The chain links TRBV7-9 to TRBJ1-4; D gene unclear. CDR3 size: 15 residues. Trimming removed 5 bases at V and 4 bases at J, with 14 bases between. Per germline, CDR1 SEHNR and CDR2 FQNEAQ (reference sequence). The CDR3 protein is CASSVTATLNEKLFF. CDR3 in DNA: TGTGCCAGCAGCGTTACGGCGACCCTTAATGAAAAACTGTTTTTT.

The V gene is TRBV21-1, the J gene TRBJ2-7. TRBV21-1 corresponds to a pseudogene. The CDR3 spans 18 residues. CDR3 protein: CASSRIKKPGLGSYEQYF. In DNA form, the CDR3 reads TGTGCCAGCAGCAGAATTAAAAAACCGGGCCTGGGTTCCTACGAGCAGTACTTC.

This chain joins TRBV7-2 and TRBJ2-2, with 8 bases lining up with TRBD1. The J segment lost 7 bases and the V segment lost 2 bases, leaving 9 bases of the junction unmatched. CDR1 and CDR2 from the germline V gene are SGHTA and FQGNSA. The CDR3 contains 16 residues. The CDR3 spells CASSLPTGTGGGELFF. CDR3 bases: TGTGCCAGCAGCTTACCAACCGGGACAGGTGGCGGGGAGCTGTTTTTT.

The V call is TRBV9, the J call TRBJ1-1; 7 nucleotides align to TRBD1. The CDR3 runs to 13 residues. V gave up 7 bases and J gave up 4 bases; unmatched junction bases: 7. Per germline, CDR1 SGDLS and CDR2 YYNGEE. CDR3 nucleotide sequence: TGTGCCAGCGCGGGGACAGATATCACTGAAGCTTTCTTT. Translation: CASAGTDITEAFF.

In the case of this clone: This sample includes further DNA sequences coding for the same CDR3. V gene TRBV9 combines with J gene TRBJ1-3, with TRBD1 matching 7 bases. Trimming removed 2 bases from V and 4 bases from J; junction bases left unmatched: 3. CDR3 length: 14 residues. Germline CDR1 and CDR2: SGDLS and YYNGEE. CDR3 amino acids: CASSVRGSGNTIYF. As DNA, the CDR3 is TGTGCCAGCAGCGTCAGGGGGTCGGGAAACACCATATATTTT.

The J gene is TRBJ2-4, the V gene TRBV7-2, with a weak D call TRBD2 (6 bases). CDR1 is SGHTA, CDR2 FQGNSA, per germline. This CDR3 is built from 18 residues. V was clipped by 5 bases and J by 5 bases, with 25 bases between them. CDR3 coding DNA: TGTGCCAGCAGCCTAACGGGAGTACTAGCTTGGTTTGAAAACATTCAGTACTTC. Amino acids: CASSLTGVLAWFENIQYF.